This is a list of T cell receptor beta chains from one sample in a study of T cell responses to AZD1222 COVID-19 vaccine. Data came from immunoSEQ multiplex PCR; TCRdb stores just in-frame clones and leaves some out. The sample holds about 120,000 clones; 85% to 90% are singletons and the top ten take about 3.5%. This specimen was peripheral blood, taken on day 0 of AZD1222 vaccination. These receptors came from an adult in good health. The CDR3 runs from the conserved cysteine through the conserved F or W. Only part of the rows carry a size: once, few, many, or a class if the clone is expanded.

cdr3_aa: CASSHSAANYGYTF; j_call: TRBJ1-2; v_call: TRBV18; clone_size: -
cdr3_aa: CASSQDLEAYGYTF; j_call: TRBJ1-2; v_call: TRBV14; clone_size: -
cdr3_aa: CASSQERQGRGQPQHF; j_call: TRBJ1-5; v_call: TRBV4-1; clone_size: once
cdr3_aa: CASSDRGRDTQYF; j_call: TRBJ2-3; v_call: TRBV19; clone_size: -
cdr3_aa: CASSDRVNTEAFF; j_call: TRBJ1-1; v_call: TRBV9; clone_size: -
cdr3_aa: CASGSQRAAMRQFF; j_call: TRBJ2-1; v_call: TRBV12-5; clone_size: -
cdr3_aa: CASSERVGTSGNTIYF; j_call: TRBJ1-3; v_call: TRBV6-1; clone_size: -
cdr3_aa: CASSLAGGNTEAFF; j_call: TRBJ1-1; v_call: TRBV5-1; clone_size: -
cdr3_aa: CASSSGTVYEQYF; j_call: TRBJ2-7; v_call: TRBV18; clone_size: -
cdr3_aa: CASSISPYPVNYGYTF; j_call: TRBJ1-2; v_call: TRBV7-8; clone_size: -
cdr3_aa: CAISSPESTEKLFF; j_call: TRBJ1-4; v_call: TRBV10-3; clone_size: -
cdr3_aa: CASSLSRDSPLHF; j_call: TRBJ1-6; v_call: TRBV11-2; clone_size: -
cdr3_aa: CASSYTELWTEAFF; j_call: TRBJ1-1; v_call: TRBV5-1; clone_size: -
cdr3_aa: CASSYALGEADTQYF; j_call: TRBJ2-3; v_call: TRBV6-2/TRBV6-3; clone_size: -
cdr3_aa: CASGWRAGNTEAFF; j_call: TRBJ1-1; v_call: TRBV6-5; clone_size: -
cdr3_aa: CASSPGLGADTQYF; j_call: TRBJ2-3; v_call: TRBV7-7; clone_size: -
cdr3_aa: CASSEGVTSGADTQYF; j_call: TRBJ2-3; v_call: TRBV6-4; clone_size: -
cdr3_aa: CASADLYGYTF; j_call: TRBJ1-2; v_call: TRBV2; clone_size: few
cdr3_aa: CASSPSLNQPQHF; j_call: TRBJ1-5; v_call: TRBV5-1; clone_size: once
cdr3_aa: CASSPLSTDTQYF; j_call: TRBJ2-3; v_call: TRBV9; clone_size: -
cdr3_aa: CASSLEQNYGYTF; j_call: TRBJ1-2; v_call: TRBV7-9; clone_size: once
cdr3_aa: CASSLSSYRGWMSDTQYF; j_call: TRBJ2-3; v_call: TRBV11-2; clone_size: once
cdr3_aa: CASGPVGTEAFF; j_call: TRBJ1-1; v_call: TRBV12-5; clone_size: -
cdr3_aa: CASSQETRGSNEKLFF; j_call: TRBJ1-4; v_call: TRBV4-1; clone_size: -
cdr3_aa: CASSLGTLDRALTEAFF; j_call: TRBJ1-1; v_call: TRBV7-9; clone_size: -
cdr3_aa: CASSFHYNEQFF; j_call: TRBJ2-1; v_call: TRBV6-2/TRBV6-3; clone_size: -
cdr3_aa: CASSPGTANQPQHF; j_call: TRBJ1-5; v_call: TRBV19; clone_size: -
cdr3_aa: CASGSSSSSTSRPQHF; j_call: TRBJ1-5; v_call: TRBV12-5; clone_size: -
cdr3_aa: CASSPDLDSPLHF; j_call: TRBJ1-6; v_call: TRBV7-9; clone_size: -
cdr3_aa: CASSILTSGANVLTF; j_call: TRBJ2-6; v_call: TRBV19; clone_size: -
cdr3_aa: CASTHVGQMNTEAFF; j_call: TRBJ1-1; v_call: TRBV19; clone_size: -
cdr3_aa: CSVARGPLANEQFF; j_call: TRBJ2-1; v_call: TRBV29-1; clone_size: -
cdr3_aa: CASIPYGDYRYTF; j_call: TRBJ1-2; v_call: TRBV6-1; clone_size: -
cdr3_aa: CASSLRGNEAFF; j_call: TRBJ1-1; v_call: TRBV28; clone_size: -
cdr3_aa: CASSAPGLARETQYF; j_call: TRBJ2-5; v_call: TRBV9; clone_size: few
cdr3_aa: CASEHRPAGPKNLFF; j_call: TRBJ2-1; v_call: TRBV2; clone_size: -
cdr3_aa: CASSRGLGVIDGYTF; j_call: TRBJ1-2; v_call: TRBV3-1/TRBV3-2; clone_size: -
cdr3_aa: CASSIEGLGTGELFF; j_call: TRBJ2-2; v_call: TRBV19; clone_size: once
cdr3_aa: CALSTGAGEKLFF; j_call: TRBJ1-4; v_call: TRBV6-6; clone_size: -
cdr3_aa: CASRGTGNQPQHF; j_call: TRBJ1-5; v_call: TRBV6-5; clone_size: -
cdr3_aa: CASSLGRAGAYGYTF; j_call: TRBJ1-2; v_call: TRBV27; clone_size: -
cdr3_aa: CASTARGGETQYF; j_call: TRBJ2-5; v_call: TRBV19; clone_size: few
cdr3_aa: CASSVGLGQATGYTGELFF; j_call: TRBJ2-2; v_call: TRBV9; clone_size: -
cdr3_aa: CASSQSCKECEAFF; j_call: TRBJ1-1; v_call: TRBV23-1; clone_size: few
cdr3_aa: CSVGGSRAFF; j_call: TRBJ1-1; v_call: TRBV29-1; clone_size: -
cdr3_aa: CASRPRQVSDAFF; j_call: TRBJ1-1; v_call: TRBV10-2; clone_size: -